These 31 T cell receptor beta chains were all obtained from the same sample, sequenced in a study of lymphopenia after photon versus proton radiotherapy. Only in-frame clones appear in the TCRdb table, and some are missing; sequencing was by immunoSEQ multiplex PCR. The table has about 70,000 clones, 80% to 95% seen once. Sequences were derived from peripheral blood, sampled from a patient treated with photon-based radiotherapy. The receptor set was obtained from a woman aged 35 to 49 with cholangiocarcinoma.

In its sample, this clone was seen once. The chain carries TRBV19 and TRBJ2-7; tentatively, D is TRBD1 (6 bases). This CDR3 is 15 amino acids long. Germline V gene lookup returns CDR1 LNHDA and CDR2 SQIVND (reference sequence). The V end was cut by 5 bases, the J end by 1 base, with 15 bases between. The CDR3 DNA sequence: TGTGCCAGTAGTCAACAGGGATCCTATTCCTACGAGCAGTACTTC. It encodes CASSQQGSYSYEQYF.

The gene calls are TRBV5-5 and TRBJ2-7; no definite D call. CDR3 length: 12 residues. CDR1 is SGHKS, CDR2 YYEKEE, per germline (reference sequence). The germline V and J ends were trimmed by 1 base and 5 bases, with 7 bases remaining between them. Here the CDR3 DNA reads TGTGCCAGCAGCTTGCCCGGTCACGAGCAGTACTTC. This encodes CASSLPGHEQYF.

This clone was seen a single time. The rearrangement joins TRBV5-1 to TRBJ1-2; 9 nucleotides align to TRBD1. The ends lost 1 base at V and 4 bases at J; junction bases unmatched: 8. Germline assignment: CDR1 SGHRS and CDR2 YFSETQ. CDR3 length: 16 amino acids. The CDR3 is CASSLWGTGNVYGYTF. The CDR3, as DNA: TGCGCCAGCAGCTTGTGGGGGACAGGGAATGTCTATGGCTACACCTTC.

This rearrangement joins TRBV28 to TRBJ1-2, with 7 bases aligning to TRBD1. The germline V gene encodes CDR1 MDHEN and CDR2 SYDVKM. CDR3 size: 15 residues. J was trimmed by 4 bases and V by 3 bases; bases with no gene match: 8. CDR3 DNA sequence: TGTGCCAGCAGTTTGTTCCAGGGGGGCGGCTATGGCTACACCTTC. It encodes CASSLFQGGGYGYTF.

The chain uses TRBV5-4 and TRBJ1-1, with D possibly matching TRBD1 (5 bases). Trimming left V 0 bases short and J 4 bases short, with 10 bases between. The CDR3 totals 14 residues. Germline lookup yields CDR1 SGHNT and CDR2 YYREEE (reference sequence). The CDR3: CASSLGDRITEAFF. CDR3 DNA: TGTGCCAGCAGCTTGGGGGACCGAATCACTGAAGCTTTCTTT. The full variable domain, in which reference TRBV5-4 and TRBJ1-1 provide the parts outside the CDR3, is ETGVTQSPTHLIKTRGQQVTLRCSSQSGHNTVSWYQQALGQGPQFIFQYYREEENGRGNFPPRFSGLQFPNYSSELNVNALELDDSALYLCASSLGDRITEAFFGQGTRLTVV.

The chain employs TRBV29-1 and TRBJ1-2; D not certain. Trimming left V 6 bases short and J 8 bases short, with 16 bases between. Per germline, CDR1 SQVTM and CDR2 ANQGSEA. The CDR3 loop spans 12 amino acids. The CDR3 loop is CSVVVRDRGYTF. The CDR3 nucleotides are TGCAGCGTCGTGGTAAGGGATCGAGGCTACACCTTC.

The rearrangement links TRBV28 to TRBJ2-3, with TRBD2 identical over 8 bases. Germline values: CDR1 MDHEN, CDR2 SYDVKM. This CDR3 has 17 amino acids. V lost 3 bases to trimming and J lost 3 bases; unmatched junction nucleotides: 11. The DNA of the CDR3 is TGTGCCAGCAGTTTCCCCGGGAGGGCCGGGCGGACAGATACGCAGTATTTT. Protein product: CASSFPGRAGRTDTQYF.

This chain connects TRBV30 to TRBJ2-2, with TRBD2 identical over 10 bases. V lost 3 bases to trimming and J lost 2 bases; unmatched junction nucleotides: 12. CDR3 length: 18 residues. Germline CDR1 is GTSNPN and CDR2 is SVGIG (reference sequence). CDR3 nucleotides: TGTGCCTGGAGCTGGACTAGCGGAGGGCCGCTTAACACCGGGGAGCTGTTTTTT. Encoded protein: CAWSWTSGGPLNTGELFF.

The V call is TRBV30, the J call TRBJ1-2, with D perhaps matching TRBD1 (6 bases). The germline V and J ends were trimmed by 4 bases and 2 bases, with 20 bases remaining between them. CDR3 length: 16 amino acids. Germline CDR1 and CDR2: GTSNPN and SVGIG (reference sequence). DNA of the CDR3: TGTGCCTGGACAACCGGGACATTCATCAAAAACTATGGCTACACCTTC. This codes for CAWTTGTFIKNYGYTF.

DNA of the CDR3: TGTGCCAGCAGCCTGGGGTACAACACTGAAGCTTTCTTT. Its translation: CASSLGYNTEAFF. The gene calls are TRBV5-8 and TRBJ1-1; D uncertain. Germline CDR1 reads SGHTS; CDR2 reads YDEGEE. The CDR3 is 13 amino acids. V lost 4 bases, J lost 2 bases, and 9 bases lay in between.

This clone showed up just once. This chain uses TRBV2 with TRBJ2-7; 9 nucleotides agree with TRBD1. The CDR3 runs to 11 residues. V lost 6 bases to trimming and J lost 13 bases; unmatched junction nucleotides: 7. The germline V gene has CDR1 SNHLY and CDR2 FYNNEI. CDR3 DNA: TGTGCCAGCAGGCCGACAGGGGGATTATACTTC. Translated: CASRPTGGLYF.

CDR3 in DNA: TGTGCCAGCAGCTTAGACGGGATCATTCAGTACTTC. This translates into CASSLDGIIQYF. V and J are TRBV7-9 and TRBJ2-4, with D maybe TRBD2 (5 bases). In germline, CDR1 is SEHNR, CDR2 FQNEAQ (reference sequence). V was clipped by 1 base and J by 9 bases, with 7 bases between them. The CDR3 length is 12 residues.

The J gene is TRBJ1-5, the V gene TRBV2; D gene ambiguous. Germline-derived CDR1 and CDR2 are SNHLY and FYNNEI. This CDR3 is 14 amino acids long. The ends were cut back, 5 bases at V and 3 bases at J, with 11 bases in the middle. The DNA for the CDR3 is TGTGCCAGCAGTTCCGGGTTCCCCAATCAGCCCCAGCATTTT. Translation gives CASSSGFPNQPQHF.

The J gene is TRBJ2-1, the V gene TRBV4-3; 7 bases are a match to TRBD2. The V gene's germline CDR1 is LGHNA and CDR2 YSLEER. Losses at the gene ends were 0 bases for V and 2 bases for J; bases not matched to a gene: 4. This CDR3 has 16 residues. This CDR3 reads CASSQDGDYTYNEQFF. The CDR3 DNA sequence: TGCGCCAGCAGCCAAGATGGGGACTATACCTACAATGAGCAGTTCTTC.

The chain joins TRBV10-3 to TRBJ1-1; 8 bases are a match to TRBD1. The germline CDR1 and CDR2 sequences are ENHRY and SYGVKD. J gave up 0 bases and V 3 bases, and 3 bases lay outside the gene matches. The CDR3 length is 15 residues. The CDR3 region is CAISDRTGMNTEAFF. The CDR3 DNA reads TGTGCCATCAGTGACCGGACAGGGATGAACACTGAAGCTTTCTTT.

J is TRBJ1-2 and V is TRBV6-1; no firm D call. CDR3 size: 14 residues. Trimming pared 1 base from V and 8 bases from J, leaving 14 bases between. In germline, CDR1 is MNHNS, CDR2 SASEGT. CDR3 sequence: CASSEVTRADGYTF. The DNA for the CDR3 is TGTGCCAGCAGTGAAGTAACCCGGGCGGACGGCTACACCTTC.

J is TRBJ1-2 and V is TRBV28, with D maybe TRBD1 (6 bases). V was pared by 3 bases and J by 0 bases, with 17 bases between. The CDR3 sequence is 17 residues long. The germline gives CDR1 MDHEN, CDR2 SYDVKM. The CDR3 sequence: CASSLSQGLIPNYGYTF. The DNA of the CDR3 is TGTGCCAGCAGTTTGTCACAGGGATTGATCCCTAACTATGGCTACACCTTC.

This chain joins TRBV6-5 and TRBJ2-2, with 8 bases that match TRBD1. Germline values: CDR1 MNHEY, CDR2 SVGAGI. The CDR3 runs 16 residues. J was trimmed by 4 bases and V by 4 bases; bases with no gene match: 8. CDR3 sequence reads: CASSSRQGRLTGELFF. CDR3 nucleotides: TGTGCCAGCAGTTCCCGACAGGGGCGTCTCACCGGGGAGCTGTTTTTT.

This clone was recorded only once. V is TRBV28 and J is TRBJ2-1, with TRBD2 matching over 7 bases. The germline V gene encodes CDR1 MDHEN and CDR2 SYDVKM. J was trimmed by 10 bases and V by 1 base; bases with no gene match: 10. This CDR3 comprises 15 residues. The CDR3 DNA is TGTGCCAGCAGTTTATTGTGGTGGGAGGGACGGGAGCAGTTCTTC. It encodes CASSLLWWEGREQFF.

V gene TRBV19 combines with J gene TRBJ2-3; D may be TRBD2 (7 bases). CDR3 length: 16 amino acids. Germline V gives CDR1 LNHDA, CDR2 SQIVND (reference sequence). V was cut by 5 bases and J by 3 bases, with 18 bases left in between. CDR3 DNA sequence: TGTGCCAGTAGTCCAGGGGCGGACGGGAGGACAGATACGCAGTATTTT. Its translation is CASSPGADGRTDTQYF.

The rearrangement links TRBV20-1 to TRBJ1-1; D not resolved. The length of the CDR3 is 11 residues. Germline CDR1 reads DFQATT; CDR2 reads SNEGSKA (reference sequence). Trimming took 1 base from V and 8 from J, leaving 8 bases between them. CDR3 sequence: CSARGWEEAFF. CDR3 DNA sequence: TGCAGTGCTAGAGGGTGGGAAGAAGCTTTCTTT.

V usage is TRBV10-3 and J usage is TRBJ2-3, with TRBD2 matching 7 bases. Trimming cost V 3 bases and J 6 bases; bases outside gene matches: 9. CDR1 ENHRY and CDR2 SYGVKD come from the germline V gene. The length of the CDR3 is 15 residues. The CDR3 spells CAISDPGSGKDTQYF. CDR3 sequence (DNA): TGTGCCATCAGTGACCCCGGGAGCGGGAAGGATACGCAGTATTTT.

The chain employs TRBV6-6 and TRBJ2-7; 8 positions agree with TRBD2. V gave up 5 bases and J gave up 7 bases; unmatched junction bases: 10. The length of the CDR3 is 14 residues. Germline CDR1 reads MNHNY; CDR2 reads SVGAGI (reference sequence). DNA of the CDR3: TGTGCCAGCAGTGACGGCGGGGGGCTGGGTGAGCAGTACTTC. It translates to CASSDGGGLGEQYF.

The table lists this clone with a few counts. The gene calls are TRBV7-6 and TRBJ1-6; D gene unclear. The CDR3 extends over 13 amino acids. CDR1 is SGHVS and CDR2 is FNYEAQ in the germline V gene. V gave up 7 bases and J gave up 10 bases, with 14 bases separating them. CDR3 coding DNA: TGTGCCAGCACGACCCAACTCGGGTCACCCCTCCACTTT. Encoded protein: CASTTQLGSPLHF.

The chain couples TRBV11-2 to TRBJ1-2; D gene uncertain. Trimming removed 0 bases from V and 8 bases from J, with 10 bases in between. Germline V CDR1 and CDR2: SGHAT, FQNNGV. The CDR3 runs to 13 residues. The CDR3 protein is CASSLDGGPGYTF. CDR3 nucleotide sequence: TGTGCCAGCAGCTTAGATGGAGGTCCGGGCTACACCTTC.

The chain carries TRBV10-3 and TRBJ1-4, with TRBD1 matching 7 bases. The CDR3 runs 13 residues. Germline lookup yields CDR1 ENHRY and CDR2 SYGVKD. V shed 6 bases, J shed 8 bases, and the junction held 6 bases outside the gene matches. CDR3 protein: CAISRQGGEKLFF. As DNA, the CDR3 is TGTGCCATCAGCCGACAGGGCGGCGAAAAACTGTTTTTT.

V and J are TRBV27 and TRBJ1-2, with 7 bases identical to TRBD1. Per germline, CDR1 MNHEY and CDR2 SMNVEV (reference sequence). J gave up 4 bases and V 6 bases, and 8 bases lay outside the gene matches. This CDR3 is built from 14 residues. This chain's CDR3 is CASRSEQGIYGYTF. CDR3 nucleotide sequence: TGTGCCAGCAGATCGGAACAGGGGATCTATGGCTACACCTTC.

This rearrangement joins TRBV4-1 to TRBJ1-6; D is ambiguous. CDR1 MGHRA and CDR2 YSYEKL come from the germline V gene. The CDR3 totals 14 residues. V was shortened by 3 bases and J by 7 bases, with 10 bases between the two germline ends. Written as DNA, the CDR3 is TGCGCCAGCAGCCAGGTCGAGAGGAATTCACCCCTCCACTTT. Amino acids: CASSQVERNSPLHF.

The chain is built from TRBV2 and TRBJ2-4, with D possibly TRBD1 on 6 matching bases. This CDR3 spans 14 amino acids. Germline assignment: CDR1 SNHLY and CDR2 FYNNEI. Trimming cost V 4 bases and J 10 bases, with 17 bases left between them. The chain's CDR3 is CASSGPGAIRIQYF. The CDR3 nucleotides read TGTGCCAGCAGTGGTCCAGGGGCGATTAGGATTCAGTACTTC.

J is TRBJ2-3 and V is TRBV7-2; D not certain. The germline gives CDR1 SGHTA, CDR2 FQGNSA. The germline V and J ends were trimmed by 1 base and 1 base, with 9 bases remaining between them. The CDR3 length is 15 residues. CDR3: CASSLVLDGTDTQYF. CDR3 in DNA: TGTGCCAGCAGCTTAGTGCTAGATGGCACAGATACGCAGTATTTT.

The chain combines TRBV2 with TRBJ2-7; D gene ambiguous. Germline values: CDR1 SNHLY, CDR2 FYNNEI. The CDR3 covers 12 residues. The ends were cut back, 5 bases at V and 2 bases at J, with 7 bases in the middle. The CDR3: CASSPTAYEQYF. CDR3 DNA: TGTGCCAGCAGTCCTACAGCCTACGAGCAGTACTTC.